The 16 T cell receptor beta chains in this list originate from one sample, sequenced in a study of blood T cell repertoires in COVID-19. Sequencing was performed with immunoSEQ multiplex PCR; in TCRdb, only in-frame clones are kept and a portion is missing. Among roughly 240,000 clones listed, approximately 89% were seen once. The sequencing sample was made of peripheral blood. The source is a woman aged 60-70 years who had recovered from COVID-19.

The chain joins TRBV29-1 to TRBJ2-5; possible D gene TRBD2, 5 bases. V gave up 6 bases and J gave up 5 bases, with 19 bases separating them. CDR1 is SQVTM, CDR2 ANQGSEA, per germline. This CDR3 has 14 amino acids. CDR3 coding DNA: TGCAGCGTGGAGAAGGACGGGGTATTGGAGACCCAGTACTTC. Amino acid sequence: CSVEKDGVLETQYF.

V gene TRBV28 combines with J gene TRBJ2-7, with TRBD2 matching over 7 bases. This CDR3 contains 15 residues. After removal of 6 bases from V and 6 bases from J, the junction contained 14 bases not matched to a gene. Germline CDR1 MDHEN, CDR2 SYDVKM. This CDR3 is CASSPGGFGLSEQYF. In DNA, the CDR3 is TGTGCCAGCAGCCCCGGGGGGTTCGGTTTGAGCGAGCAGTACTTC.

This chain connects TRBV29-1 to TRBJ2-5; TRBD2 aligns across 8 bases. CDR3 length: 13 residues. V shed 1 base and J 5 bases; nucleotides not matched to a gene: 3. CDR1 SQVTM and CDR2 ANQGSEA come from the germline V gene. The CDR3 DNA sequence: TGCAGCGTTGAAGCGGGAGGGATGGAGACCCAGTACTTC. Translated, it gives CSVEAGGMETQYF.

The chain uses TRBV6-5 and TRBJ1-2; D may be TRBD1 (5 bases). Trimming took 8 bases from V and 0 from J, leaving 7 bases between them. The germline gives CDR1 MNHEY, CDR2 SVGAGI. The CDR3 totals 12 residues. CDR3 coding DNA: TGTGCCAGCTCGACAGCTAACTATGGCTACACCTTC. Amino acid sequence: CASSTANYGYTF.

The rearrangement links TRBV3-1 (or the pseudogene TRBV3-2) to TRBJ1-1, with a weak D call TRBD1 (6 bases). The V end was cut by 3 bases, the J end by 3 bases, with 11 bases between. The CDR3 is 14 residues long. CDR1 and CDR2 from the germline V gene are LGHDT and YNNKEL (reference sequence). The CDR3 sequence is CASSHPDRYTEAFF. CDR3 coding DNA: TGTGCCAGCAGCCACCCGGACAGATACACTGAAGCTTTCTTT.

This clone is a singleton in its sample. The chain carries TRBV28 and TRBJ2-2; no definite D call. With 4 bases removed from V and 3 bases from J, the gap between germline ends came to 15 bases. The CDR3 contains 16 residues. The germline CDR1 and CDR2 sequences are MDHEN and SYDVKM. The CDR3 spells CASSSRASFDTGELFF. The CDR3 DNA sequence: TGTGCCAGCAGTTCCAGAGCGAGCTTCGACACCGGGGAGCTGTTTTTT. The whole variable domain, filled in from reference TRBV28 and TRBJ2-2, reads DVKVTQSSRYLVKRTGEKVFLECVQDMDHENMFWYRQDPGLGLRLIYFSYDVKMKEKGDIPEGYSVSREKKERFSLILESASTNQTSMYLCASSSRASFDTGELFFGEGSRLTVL.

This CDR3 reads CASTLGANAGGYTF. CDR3 nucleotide sequence: TGTGCCAGCACCCTGGGTGCGAACGCGGGTGGCTACACCTTC. V and J are TRBV5-5 and TRBJ1-2; no clear D gene. The germline V and J ends were trimmed by 6 bases and 7 bases, with 19 bases remaining between them. Germline values: CDR1 SGHKS, CDR2 YYEKEE (reference sequence). The CDR3 has 14 amino acids.

This chain links TRBV6-5 with TRBJ2-3; 12 bases are shared with TRBD2. CDR1 is MNHEY, CDR2 SVGAGI, per germline. The CDR3 has 14 amino acids. V dropped 10 bases and J dropped 8; count of bases not matched to a gene: 10. The CDR3 nucleotides are TGTGCCATCTCCCGGACTAGCGGGGCCGGTACGCAGTATTTT. It codes for CAISRTSGAGTQYF.

V gene TRBV5-1 combines with J gene TRBJ2-5; 12 bases match TRBD1. This CDR3 has 17 residues. Germline values: CDR1 SGHRS, CDR2 YFSETQ. Unmatched junction bases numbered 10, after V lost 2 bases and J lost 5 bases. CDR3 DNA: TGCGCCAGCAGCTTAGGCCCGACCGGGACAGGGGGCGAGACCCAGTACTTC. The encoded protein is CASSLGPTGTGGETQYF.

The J gene is TRBJ1-1, the V gene TRBV6-6; 7 nucleotides agree with TRBD1. This CDR3 has 16 residues. Germline loops: CDR1 MNHNY, CDR2 SVGAGI (reference sequence). V trimming: 8 bases; J trimming: 6 bases; junction bases outside the gene matches: 18. CDR3 residues: CASQNFDRAQIPEAFF. CDR3 DNA sequence: TGTGCCAGCCAGAATTTCGACAGGGCTCAGATCCCTGAAGCTTTCTTT.

This rearrangement joins TRBV5-4 to TRBJ2-3; possible D gene TRBD2, 7 bases. The CDR3 consists of 15 residues. Germline V gene sequence: CDR1 SGHNT, CDR2 YYREEE (reference sequence). The ends were cut back, 3 bases at V and 6 bases at J, with 17 bases in the middle. CDR3: CASSSLGGAIDTQYF. Here the CDR3 DNA reads TGTGCCAGCAGCTCACTTGGGGGGGCCATCGATACGCAGTATTTT. Complete variable domain (other parts from reference TRBV5-4 and TRBJ2-3): ETGVTQSPTHLIKTRGQQVTLRCSSQSGHNTVSWYQQALGQGPQFIFQYYREEENGRGNFPPRFSGLQFPNYSSELNVNALELDDSALYLCASSSLGGAIDTQYFGPGTRLTVL.

The rearrangement joins TRBV7-2 to TRBJ2-1; D is unclear. V lost 5 bases, J lost 5 bases, and 7 bases lay in between. This CDR3 contains 12 residues. Germline assignment: CDR1 SGHTA and CDR2 FQGNSA. CDR3 amino acids: CASSPPNNEQFF. Here the CDR3 DNA reads TGTGCCAGCAGCCCCCCTAACAATGAGCAGTTCTTC.

Only one count was recorded for this clone. This chain joins TRBV14 and TRBJ2-7, with 7 bases lining up with TRBD1. The CDR3 has 14 residues. Germline CDR1 reads SGHDN; CDR2 reads FVKESK. Trimming at V came to 1 base and at J to 5 bases, leaving 5 bases not matched to a gene. In DNA form, the CDR3 reads TGTGCCAGCAGCCAAGTTACAGGGGTCCACGAGCAGTACTTC. This sequence encodes CASSQVTGVHEQYF.

The chain joins TRBV9 to TRBJ2-3, with TRBD1 as a possible D gene (5 bases). Trimming stripped 3 bases from V and 4 bases from J, with 12 bases between. The CDR3 loop spans 14 amino acids. The germline CDR1 and CDR2 sequences are SGDLS and YYNGEE. The CDR3: CASSDQGHSDTQYF. In DNA form, the CDR3 reads TGTGCCAGCAGCGATCAGGGTCATTCAGATACGCAGTATTTT.

V gene TRBV6-5 combines with J gene TRBJ2-3; TRBD2 aligns across 7 bases. Germline V gene data show CDR1 as MNHEY and CDR2 as SVGAGI. CDR3 length: 14 amino acids. V lost 6 bases, J lost 5 bases, and 8 bases stayed unmatched. The CDR3: CASRRFGRGDTQYF. The CDR3 DNA reads as TGTGCCAGCAGGAGATTTGGGAGGGGAGATACGCAGTATTTT.

Concerning this clone: Additional DNA sequences in this sample encode the identical CDR3. The chain uses TRBV7-2 and TRBJ1-5, with D perhaps TRBD1 (5 bases). The V gene lost 5 bases and the J gene lost 6 bases, with 14 bases spanning the gap. The CDR3 is 14 amino acids. Germline CDR1 and CDR2: SGHTA and FQGNSA. The CDR3 is CASSLGQGGQPQHF. CDR3 DNA sequence: TGTGCCAGCAGCCTGGGGCAGGGAGGTCAGCCCCAGCATTTT.